The 27 T cell receptor beta chains below all came from one sample that was sequenced in a study of response to subunit inactivated influenza vaccine. Using its own MiXCR run on the RT-PCR reads, TCRdb lists one record per CDR3 protein. The data hold 560,000 or so distinct CDR3 sequences, with under 9% observed a single time. Sequenced material: PBMCs from blood, taken 23 to 25 months after vaccination. These receptors were obtained from a man aged 45 to 70 who received an inactivated influenza vaccine.

This clonotype occurred a few times. This chain connects TRBV3-1 to TRBJ2-5; 7 nucleotides agree with TRBD1. The CDR3 has 14 residues. J was trimmed by 0 bases and V by 6 bases; bases with no gene match: 4. CDR1 is LGHDT, CDR2 YNNKEL, per germline (reference sequence). The CDR3 loop is CASRTGPYQETQYF. DNA of the CDR3: TGTGCCAGCAGGACAGGGCCCTACCAAGAGACCCAGTACTTC.

This clonotype occurred many times. The rearrangement joins TRBV9 to TRBJ2-3, with a tentative D call TRBD2 (6 bases). This CDR3 comprises 12 residues. Trimming removed 7 bases from V and 4 bases from J, with 10 bases in between. CDR1 and CDR2 (germline): SGDLS, YYNGEE. CDR3 coding DNA: TGTGCCAGCTCCAAGCGGGCAGATACGCAGTATTTT. Protein product: CASSKRADTQYF.

This clonotype showed up many times. The V gene is TRBV6-2 or TRBV6-3, the J gene TRBJ1-2; maybe TRBD1 (6 bases). CDR3 length: 15 residues. Germline V gene data show CDR1 as MNHEY and CDR2 as SVGEGT. Deletions cut 2 bases from V and 5 bases from J, with 15 bases between. This CDR3 is CASSYQDRSLYGYTF. DNA of the CDR3: TGTGCCAGCAGTTACCAGGACAGATCCCTATATGGCTACACCTTC.

This clonotype appeared many times. The rearrangement uses TRBV10-3 and TRBJ2-1; maybe TRBD2 (5 bases). There are 14 residues in the CDR3. Germline CDR1 is ENHRY and CDR2 is SYGVKD. V was cut by 2 bases and J by 8 bases, with 13 bases left in between. CDR3 DNA: TGTGCCATCAGTGAGCCTTCAACTAGGTATGAGCAGTTCTTC. It is translated as CAISEPSTRYEQFF.

This clonotype has just a few counts. The rearrangement links TRBV12-3 or TRBV12-4 to TRBJ1-6; perhaps TRBD1 as D (5 bases). V shed 5 bases and J shed 8 bases, with 16 bases lying between them. The CDR3 is 15 residues long. CDR3 sequence (DNA): TGTGCCAGCAGTGCCGTACACGGGGCTGATTCACCCCTCCACTTT. The encoded protein is CASSAVHGADSPLHF.

J is TRBJ2-2 and V is TRBV20-1, with TRBD2 identical over 14 bases. V gave up 2 bases and J gave up 4 bases; unmatched junction bases: 9. From germline, CDR1 is DFQATT and CDR2 SNEGSKA (reference sequence). This CDR3 is 18 amino acids long. DNA of the CDR3: TGCAGTGCTAGAAGACTAGCGGGAGGGCCCCGGGGCACCGGGGAGCTGTTTTTT. It encodes CSARRLAGGPRGTGELFF.

This clonotype was counted only a few times. The CDR3: CASRRDRDQPQHF. In DNA form, the CDR3 reads TGTGCCAGCAGAAGGGACAGGGATCAGCCCCAGCATTTT. The chain recombines TRBV2 with TRBJ1-5; TRBD1 agrees at 9 bases. This CDR3 contains 13 residues. Germline CDR1 reads SNHLY; CDR2 reads FYNNEI. J was trimmed by 5 bases and V by 6 bases; bases with no gene match: 2.

This chain connects TRBV6-5 to TRBJ2-7, with 9 bases that match TRBD1. The CDR3 is 14 residues long. The V and J ends lost 6 bases and 4 bases, in that order; junction bases with no gene match: 7. From germline, CDR1 is MNHEY and CDR2 SVGAGI. The CDR3 DNA sequence: TGTGCCAGCAGCTTATTGACAGGGGGATACGAGCAGTACTTC. Its translation is CASSLLTGGYEQYF.

The sample holds many counts of this clonotype. V usage is TRBV4-3 and J usage is TRBJ2-1; D not certain. The germline V and J ends were trimmed by 2 bases and 0 bases, with 8 bases remaining between them. The CDR3 spans 15 residues. Germline V gene lookup returns CDR1 LGHNA and CDR2 YSLEER. The CDR3 DNA reads as TGCGCCAGCAGCCAAAGCATGTCCTCCTACAATGAGCAGTTCTTC. Amino acid sequence: CASSQSMSSYNEQFF.

This clonotype was counted only a few times. V is TRBV10-3 and J is TRBJ2-7; the match to TRBD2 covers 14 bases. The CDR3 loop spans 17 amino acids. CDR1 is ENHRY and CDR2 is SYGVKD in the germline V gene. J was trimmed by 4 bases and V by 6 bases; bases with no gene match: 11. This chain's CDR3 is CAIRTPGTSGRSYEQYF. The CDR3 nucleotides read TGTGCCATCAGGACCCCCGGGACTAGCGGGAGATCTTACGAGCAGTACTTC.

Many counts were recorded for this clonotype. The J gene is TRBJ2-3, the V gene TRBV5-1; TRBD2 might be the D (6 bases). The germline gives CDR1 SGHRS, CDR2 YFSETQ. The CDR3 contains 15 residues. V was shortened by 1 base and J by 4 bases, with 13 bases between the two germline ends. The CDR3 region has the DNA TGCGCCAGCAGCTTGACTAGCTGGGGCCCAGATACGCAGTATTTT. Translating it yields CASSLTSWGPDTQYF.

This sequence joins TRBV3-1 and TRBJ1-6; D is perhaps TRBD1 (6 bases). Germline V gene data show CDR1 as LGHDT and CDR2 as YNNKEL (reference sequence). CDR3 length: 15 residues. V lost 3 bases and J lost 6, with 12 bases in between. CDR3 bases: TGTGCCAGCAGCCAGAACAGGGATGGTAATTCACCCCTCCACTTT. Protein product: CASSQNRDGNSPLHF.

The chain uses TRBV3-1 and TRBJ1-2; perhaps TRBD1 as D (5 bases). This CDR3 spans 13 amino acids. CDR1 and CDR2 (germline): LGHDT, YNNKEL (reference sequence). The V end was cut by 4 bases, the J end by 4 bases, with 10 bases between. The CDR3 here is CASSLGDLYGYTF. The CDR3 DNA sequence: TGTGCCAGCAGCCTAGGGGACCTCTATGGCTACACCTTC.

This clonotype showed up just a few times. This chain uses TRBV5-1 with TRBJ2-7; D is undetermined. The CDR3 has 15 amino acids. V lost 1 base, J lost 0 bases, and 11 bases lay in between. Germline V CDR1 and CDR2: SGHRS, YFSETQ. The CDR3 nucleotides are TGCGCCAGCAGCTTGAGCAGCACCGTCTCCTACGAGCAGTACTTC. Encoded protein: CASSLSSTVSYEQYF.

This clonotype was found a few times. The rearrangement links TRBV4-2 to TRBJ2-2; no definite D call. The germline V and J ends were trimmed by 3 bases and 1 base, with 6 bases remaining between them. This CDR3 comprises 14 residues. Germline CDR1 is LGHNA and CDR2 is YNFKEQ. The DNA for the CDR3 is TGTGCCAGCAGCCACCGAGGGAACACCGGGGAGCTGTTTTTT. Its translation is CASSHRGNTGELFF.

This chain uses TRBV10-3 with TRBJ1-1; the D gene is possibly TRBD1 (6 bases). CDR1 and CDR2 from the germline V gene are ENHRY and SYGVKD. The CDR3 contains 14 residues. V dropped 3 bases and J dropped 1 base, with 9 bases sitting between them. The DNA for the CDR3 is TGTGCCATCAGTGATCTCAGGGGGAACACTGAAGCTTTCTTT. It specifies CAISDLRGNTEAFF.

This clonotype was counted between two and nine times. V is TRBV12-3 or TRBV12-4 and J is TRBJ1-1; D uncertain. V was shortened by 6 bases and J by 2 bases, with 19 bases between the two germline ends. CDR3 length: 16 residues. The CDR3 is CASSPAGSVINTEAFF. The CDR3 coding sequence is TGTGCCAGCAGCCCCGCGGGTTCGGTTATTAACACTGAAGCTTTCTTT.

This clonotype was observed a single time. Given a much more abundant clone one base away, this may be a read error. V is TRBV5-1 and J is TRBJ2-3, with a possible D match to TRBD1 (5 bases). The V gene's germline CDR1 is SGHRS and CDR2 YFSETQ. Trimming shortened V by 5 bases and J by 5 bases, and 9 bases separated the two germline ends. This CDR3 has 12 amino acids. CDR3 coding DNA: TGCGCCAGCAGGCAGGGTGGAGATACGCAGTATTTT. Its translation: CASRQGGDTQYF.

There are a few counts of this clonotype. The chain has TRBV6-1 and TRBJ2-3, with 11 bases matching TRBD2. From germline, CDR1 is MNHNS and CDR2 SASEGT. V gave up 2 bases and J gave up 1 base; unmatched junction bases: 8. The CDR3 is made up of 18 amino acids. The CDR3 protein is CASSEPSGRLRRTDTQYF. In DNA form, the CDR3 reads TGTGCCAGCAGTGAACCTAGCGGGAGGCTCCGCCGCACAGATACGCAGTATTTT.

V and J are TRBV6-2 or TRBV6-3 and TRBJ2-3; D gene ambiguous. Germline CDR1 reads MNHEY; CDR2 reads SVGEGT. The V gene lost 0 bases and the J gene lost 2 bases, with 6 bases spanning the gap. This CDR3 is built from 14 residues. This CDR3 is CASSYSRPTDTQYF. The CDR3, as DNA: TGTGCCAGCAGTTACTCCCGACCCACAGATACGCAGTATTTT.

The rearrangement joins TRBV7-2 to TRBJ2-5; TRBD1 is a possible D gene (7 bases). Looked up from germline, CDR1 is SGHTA and CDR2 is FQGNSA. Trimming took 3 bases from V and 5 from J, leaving 13 bases between them. CDR3 length: 14 residues. The CDR3 DNA is TGTGCCAGCAGCTTCCAGGGGGGAACGGAGACCCAGTACTTC. This sequence encodes CASSFQGGTETQYF.

As for this clonotype: A much larger clone differs by one base, so this may be a read error. This sequence joins TRBV7-9 and TRBJ1-1, with D maybe TRBD1 (5 bases). CDR3 length equals 16 residues. In germline, CDR1 is SEHNR, CDR2 FQNEAQ (reference sequence). CDR3 residues: CATSLEPGLMNTEAFF. As DNA, the CDR3 is TGTGCCACCAGCTTAGAGCCGGGACTGATGAACACTGAAGCTTTCTTT.

This clonotype was counted ten times or more. The CDR3 region is CAIRPGQQETQYF. CDR3 sequence (DNA): TGTGCCATCAGACCGGGACAGCAAGAGACCCAGTACTTC. The gene calls are TRBV10-3 and TRBJ2-5; 7 nucleotides line up with TRBD1. The CDR3 is 13 residues long. The trim removed 6 bases at V and 2 bases at J, leaving 3 bases unmatched. Germline CDR1 ENHRY, CDR2 SYGVKD.

This clonotype appeared a few times. This rearrangement joins TRBV9 to TRBJ2-7, with D perhaps TRBD2 (7 bases). From germline, CDR1 is SGDLS and CDR2 YYNGEE. Trimming removed 1 base at V and 1 base at J, with 12 bases between. This CDR3 contains 15 residues. CDR3 bases: TGTGCCAGCAGCGTATCTGCGGGGGCGTCCTACGAGCAGTACTTC. It encodes CASSVSAGASYEQYF.

At least ten counts were recorded for this clonotype. This rearrangement joins TRBV29-1 to TRBJ2-7; 9 bases agree with TRBD2. The CDR3 has 13 residues. The V gene's germline CDR1 is SQVTM and CDR2 ANQGSEA. Trimming at V came to 3 bases and at J to 1 base, leaving 1 base not matched to a gene. Written as DNA, the CDR3 is TGCAGCGTTGAGGCGGGAGGGTCCTACGAGCAGTACTTC. This gives the protein CSVEAGGSYEQYF.

This clonotype was observed at least ten times. CDR3 residues: CASSSFPGLAGVNEQYF. The CDR3 DNA sequence: TGTGCCAGCAGCTCATTTCCAGGACTAGCGGGAGTGAACGAGCAGTACTTC. This rearrangement joins TRBV7-9 to TRBJ2-7; 13 nucleotides agree with TRBD2. There are 17 residues in the CDR3. J gave up 5 bases and V 4 bases, and 11 bases lay outside the gene matches. Germline V lookup: CDR1 SEHNR, CDR2 FQNEAQ (reference sequence). Using reference TRBV7-9 and TRBJ2-7 for the parts outside the CDR3, the full variable domain is DTGVSQNPRHKITKRGQNVTFRCDPISEHNRLYWYRQTLGQGPEFLTYFQNEAQLEKSRLLSDRFSAERPKGSFSTLEIQRTEQGDSAMYLCASSSFPGLAGVNEQYFGPGTRLTVT.

This clonotype occurred many times. The gene calls are TRBV20-1 and TRBJ2-4; 9 bases map to TRBD2. V was clipped by 4 bases and J by 1 base; unmatched bases: 8. This CDR3 has 16 amino acids. The V gene's germline CDR1 is DFQATT and CDR2 SNEGSKA (reference sequence). CDR3 nucleotide sequence: TGCAGTGCTATGAGAGGGACTAGCTTCGCCAAAAACATTCAGTACTTC. Amino acid sequence: CSAMRGTSFAKNIQYF.